This passage covers 11 T cell receptor beta chains from one sample sequenced in a study of blood T cell repertoires in COVID-19. Sequenced by immunoSEQ multiplex PCR; TCRdb stores in-frame clones only, minus some. The sample gives roughly 87,000 clones, roughly 83% of which show up once; roughly 17% is in the top ten. Sequencing was carried out using peripheral blood. The source of these receptors is an older woman with acute or convalescent COVID-19.

This clone appeared a single time. The chain employs TRBV4-1 and TRBJ1-2; 11 nucleotides match TRBD1. Germline values: CDR1 MGHRA, CDR2 YSYEKL. CDR3 length equals 15 residues. With 1 base clipped from V and 4 bases from J, the junction kept 2 bases outside the gene matches. CDR3 sequence reads: CASSQGTGGGYGYTF. The CDR3 region has the DNA TGCGCCAGCAGCCAAGGGACAGGGGGCGGCTATGGCTACACCTTC.

The chain recombines TRBV18 with TRBJ2-7; weak D call: TRBD2 (5 bases). V lost 3 bases and J 3 bases, leaving 15 bases between the germline ends. This CDR3 has 15 residues. Germline lookup yields CDR1 KGHSH and CDR2 LQKENI. DNA of the CDR3: TGTGCCAGCTCACCTACGCCCGGGATCAACTACGAGCAGTACTTC. This gives the protein CASSPTPGINYEQYF.

This clone has more than one count but fewer than ten. The chain has TRBV12-3 or TRBV12-4 and TRBJ1-5; no clear D. V was clipped by 1 base and J by 7 bases, with 8 bases between them. This CDR3 is built from 13 residues. The CDR3 nucleotides read TGTGCCAGCAGTTTAGGGGGAGGGCAGCCCCAGCATTTT. Its protein is CASSLGGGQPQHF.

There are a few counts of this clone. The chain uses TRBV2 and TRBJ1-3, with 7 positions matching TRBD1. The junction had 5 bases not matched to a gene; V was cut back by 6 bases and J by 3 bases. The CDR3 has 14 amino acids. Germline CDR1 reads SNHLY; CDR2 reads FYNNEI. Here the CDR3 reads CASRNRGGGNTIYF. Written as DNA, the CDR3 is TGTGCCAGCAGAAACAGGGGTGGTGGAAACACCATATATTTT.

The rearrangement links TRBV6-6 to TRBJ1-1; possible D gene TRBD1, 5 bases. The CDR3 is 14 residues long. Trimming stripped 8 bases from V and 5 bases from J, with 18 bases between. Germline CDR1 MNHNY, CDR2 SVGAGI (reference sequence). CDR3 residues: CASGVGGSETEAFF. DNA for the CDR3: TGTGCCAGCGGGGTCGGGGGATCGGAAACTGAAGCTTTCTTT.

The count of this clone is one. J is TRBJ2-4 and V is TRBV5-1; D unresolved. The length of the CDR3 is 14 residues. Germline V CDR1 and CDR2: SGHRS, YFSETQ. V was pared by 1 base and J by 1 base, with 6 bases between. CDR3 DNA: TGCGCCAGCAGCTTGCGCAGGGCCAAAAACATTCAGTACTTC. Encoded protein: CASSLRRAKNIQYF.

V gene TRBV4-1 combines with J gene TRBJ1-2; a possible D gene is TRBD1 (6 bases). The CDR3 contains 17 residues. V shed 0 bases and J shed 0 bases, with 14 bases lying between them. Germline CDR1 MGHRA, CDR2 YSYEKL. CDR3: CASSQDLGDKANYGYTF. The CDR3 coding sequence is TGCGCCAGCAGCCAAGACTTGGGGGACAAGGCTAACTATGGCTACACCTTC.

V usage is TRBV5-1 and J usage is TRBJ1-6; D is unresolved. Germline loops: CDR1 SGHRS, CDR2 YFSETQ. This CDR3 is 18 amino acids long. Trimming removed 0 bases from V and 7 bases from J, with 20 bases in between. DNA for the CDR3: TGCGCCAGCAGCTTGGGGGGAAGACCCGCTCCGGGAAATTCACCCCTCCACTTT. Encoded protein: CASSLGGRPAPGNSPLHF.

The chain couples TRBV2 to TRBJ1-3, with 7 bases that match TRBD1. Germline V gives CDR1 SNHLY, CDR2 FYNNEI. The V segment lost 10 bases and the J segment 1 base; nucleotides outside the gene matches: 10. The CDR3 covers 15 residues. The CDR3 here is CAINTEGASGNTIYF. In nucleotides, the CDR3 is TGTGCCATTAACACGGAGGGGGCTTCTGGAAACACCATATATTTT.

The rearrangement uses TRBV18 and TRBJ2-4; TRBD1 aligns across 8 bases. This CDR3 has 13 residues. Germline loops: CDR1 KGHSH, CDR2 LQKENI. The trim removed 5 bases at V and 12 bases at J, leaving 9 bases unmatched. CDR3 sequence (DNA): TGTGCCAGCTCATTAAAACAGGGGGAAAGTCAGTACTTC. Protein: CASSLKQGESQYF.

The chain links TRBV9 to TRBJ1-1, with D possibly matching TRBD1 (5 bases). CDR1 and CDR2 (germline): SGDLS, YYNGEE. V lost 2 bases to trimming and J lost 5 bases, with 10 bases between them. The CDR3 totals 13 residues. CDR3 sequence reads: CASSVGGRTEAFF. The CDR3 bases are TGTGCCAGCAGCGTGGGGGGAAGGACTGAAGCTTTCTTT.